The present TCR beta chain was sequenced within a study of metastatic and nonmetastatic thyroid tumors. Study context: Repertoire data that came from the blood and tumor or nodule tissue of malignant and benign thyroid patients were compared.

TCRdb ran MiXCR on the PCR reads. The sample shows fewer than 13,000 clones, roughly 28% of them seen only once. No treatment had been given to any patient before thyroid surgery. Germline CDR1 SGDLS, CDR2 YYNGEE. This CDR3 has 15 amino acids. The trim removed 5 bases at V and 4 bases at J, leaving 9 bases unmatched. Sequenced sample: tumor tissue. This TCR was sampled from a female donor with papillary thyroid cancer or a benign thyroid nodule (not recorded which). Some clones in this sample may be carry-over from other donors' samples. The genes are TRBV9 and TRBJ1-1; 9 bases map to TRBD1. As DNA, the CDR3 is TGTGCCAGCAGTGAACTGGGACAGGGTGGCACTGAAGCTTTCTTT. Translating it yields CASSELGQGGTEAFF.